A selection of T cell receptor beta chains follows, all from one sample in a study of radiation and T cells in renal cell carcinoma. The data were produced by immunoSEQ multiplex PCR, yet TCRdb's version contains in-frame clones alone and is incomplete. The table has around 95,000 clones, 80% to 90% seen once. The sample consisted of blood, taken from a patient whose treatment included radiotherapy and nephrectomy. All receptors derive from a man aged 55 to 70 with renal cell carcinoma. Each CDR3 is given with its conserved first and last residue. A D gene is named only where the DNA matches it firmly. Clone size is shown for a subset of rows, as once, few, many or a class of expanded clone.

j_call: TRBJ2-6; d_call: NA; v_call: TRBV19; clone_size: few; cdr3_aa: CASSLPIGGGANVLTF; cdr3_nt: TGTGCCAGTAGCCTCCCTATCGGAGGCGGGGCCAACGTCCTGACTTTC
j_call: TRBJ2-7; d_call: NA; v_call: TRBV28; clone_size: NA; cdr3_aa: CASIGATGVYEQYF; cdr3_nt: TGTGCCAGCATCGGGGCGACAGGAGTCTACGAGCAGTACTTC
j_call: TRBJ2-3; d_call: NA; v_call: TRBV18; clone_size: NA; cdr3_aa: CASSLIQGRTDTQYF; cdr3_nt: TGTGCCAGCTCGCTAATACAGGGACGCACAGATACGCAGTATTTT
j_call: TRBJ2-7; d_call: NA; v_call: TRBV25-1; clone_size: NA; cdr3_aa: CASSLGSYEQYF; cdr3_nt: TGTGCCAGCAGTCTAGGGTCATACGAGCAGTACTTC
j_call: TRBJ1-5; d_call: NA; v_call: TRBV1; clone_size: NA; cdr3_aa: CTSSQESPPGQDGQPQHF; cdr3_nt: TGCACCAGCAGCCAAGAATCCCCCCCGGGACAGGACGGTCAGCCCCAGCATTTT
j_call: TRBJ1-4; d_call: NA; v_call: TRBV28; clone_size: NA; cdr3_aa: CASSSLGGLNEKLFF; cdr3_nt: TGTGCCAGCAGTTCCCTCGGGGGCCTCAATGAAAAACTGTTTTTT
j_call: TRBJ2-7; d_call: NA; v_call: TRBV7-6; clone_size: NA; cdr3_aa: CASTRVSDSTYEQYF; cdr3_nt: TGTGCCAGCACACGCGTATCTGACAGTACCTACGAGCAGTACTTC
j_call: TRBJ2-1; d_call: TRBD2; v_call: TRBV19; clone_size: few; cdr3_aa: CASSMVTSGSNEQFF; cdr3_nt: TGTGCCAGTAGTATGGTGACTAGCGGGAGCAATGAGCAGTTCTTC
j_call: TRBJ2-7; d_call: NA; v_call: TRBV27; clone_size: NA; cdr3_aa: CASSLSQLEALTYEQYF; cdr3_nt: TGTGCCAGCAGTTTGTCCCAACTAGAAGCCTTAACCTACGAGCAGTACTTC
j_call: TRBJ2-2; d_call: NA; v_call: TRBV5-6; clone_size: NA; cdr3_aa: CASQLGGGNTGELFF; cdr3_nt: TGTGCCAGCCAATTGGGAGGGGGGAACACCGGGGAGCTGTTTTTT
j_call: TRBJ2-7; d_call: NA; v_call: TRBV19; clone_size: NA; cdr3_aa: CASSNRGYEQYF; cdr3_nt: TGTGCCAGTAGTAACCGGGGCTACGAGCAGTACTTC
j_call: TRBJ1-2; d_call: NA; v_call: TRBV5-1; clone_size: NA; cdr3_aa: CASSLETGHGYTF; cdr3_nt: TGCGCCAGCAGCTTGGAGACGGGGCACGGCTACACCTTC
j_call: TRBJ2-1; d_call: TRBD1; v_call: TRBV6-5; clone_size: NA; cdr3_aa: CASSYGQGALHNEQFF; cdr3_nt: TGTGCCAGCAGTTACGGTCAGGGGGCCCTTCACAATGAGCAGTTCTTC
j_call: TRBJ2-7; d_call: TRBD2; v_call: TRBV5-1; clone_size: once; cdr3_aa: CASSLAIAGGYEQYF; cdr3_nt: TGCGCCAGCAGCTTGGCGATAGCGGGAGGCTACGAGCAGTACTTC
j_call: TRBJ2-7; d_call: NA; v_call: TRBV28; clone_size: NA; cdr3_aa: CASSPGPGVEQYF; cdr3_nt: TGTGCCAGCAGCCCTGGACCCGGAGTCGAGCAGTACTTC
j_call: TRBJ2-7; d_call: NA; v_call: TRBV11-2; clone_size: NA; cdr3_aa: CASSIDPDYEQYF; cdr3_nt: TGTGCCAGCAGCATAGATCCTGATTACGAGCAGTACTTC
j_call: TRBJ2-6; d_call: TRBD1; v_call: TRBV9; clone_size: few; cdr3_aa: CASSLTGGAGANVLTF; cdr3_nt: TGTGCCAGCAGTCTTACAGGGGGCGCTGGGGCCAACGTCCTGACTTTC
j_call: TRBJ2-5; d_call: TRBD2; v_call: TRBV7-9; clone_size: NA; cdr3_aa: CASSRLAGQETQYF; cdr3_nt: TGTGCCAGCAGCAGACTAGCGGGTCAGGAGACCCAGTACTTC
j_call: TRBJ1-1; d_call: NA; v_call: TRBV7-9; clone_size: NA; cdr3_aa: CASSVGSTEAFF; cdr3_nt: TGTGCCAGCAGCGTGGGTAGCACTGAAGCTTTCTTT
j_call: TRBJ2-7; d_call: TRBD2; v_call: TRBV6-6; clone_size: NA; cdr3_aa: CASSPSGRAFREQYF; cdr3_nt: TGTGCCAGCAGCCCTAGCGGGAGGGCCTTCCGCGAGCAGTACTTC
j_call: TRBJ2-2; d_call: NA; v_call: TRBV4-3; clone_size: few; cdr3_aa: CASSQVLGGTNTGELFF; cdr3_nt: TGCGCCAGCAGCCAGGTACTTGGCGGAACGAACACCGGGGAGCTGTTTTTT
j_call: TRBJ2-7; d_call: TRBD2; v_call: TRBV27; clone_size: NA; cdr3_aa: CASSLRGREAREQYF; cdr3_nt: TGTGCCAGCAGCTTAAGGGGCCGGGAGGCGCGGGAGCAGTACTTC
j_call: TRBJ2-2; d_call: TRBD2; v_call: TRBV4-1; clone_size: NA; cdr3_aa: CASSNLAGESTGELFF; cdr3_nt: TGCGCCAGCAGCAACCTAGCGGGAGAGTCAACCGGGGAGCTGTTTTTT
j_call: TRBJ1-2; d_call: TRBD1; v_call: TRBV6-6; clone_size: few; cdr3_aa: CASSLGQSYGYTF; cdr3_nt: TGTGCCAGCAGTTTGGGACAGTCCTATGGCTACACCTTC
j_call: TRBJ1-2; d_call: TRBD1; v_call: TRBV30; clone_size: few; cdr3_aa: CASSLTGGYGYTF; cdr3_nt: TGTGCCTCCTCCCTGACAGGGGGCTATGGCTACACCTTC
j_call: TRBJ2-7; d_call: NA; v_call: TRBV6-4; clone_size: once; cdr3_aa: CASRTSYEQYF; cdr3_nt: TGTGCCAGCAGGACCTCCTACGAGCAGTACTTC
j_call: TRBJ1-2; d_call: NA; v_call: TRBV7-7; clone_size: NA; cdr3_aa: CASKEKVKRYGYTF; cdr3_nt: TGTGCCAGCAAAGAAAAGGTTAAGCGCTATGGCTACACCTTC
j_call: TRBJ1-3; d_call: TRBD1; v_call: TRBV2; clone_size: NA; cdr3_aa: CASGQATGGGNTIYF; cdr3_nt: TGTGCCAGCGGACAGGCAACTGGGGGAGGAAACACCATATATTTT
j_call: TRBJ1-5; d_call: NA; v_call: TRBV18; clone_size: NA; cdr3_aa: CASSHTTSPEQPQHF; cdr3_nt: TGTGCCAGCTCACATACGACCTCTCCGGAGCAGCCCCAGCATTTT
j_call: TRBJ2-5; d_call: TRBD2; v_call: TRBV14; clone_size: NA; cdr3_aa: CASSRWEQTSAQETQYF; cdr3_nt: TGTGCCAGCAGCCGATGGGAACAGACTAGCGCACAAGAGACCCAGTACTTC
j_call: TRBJ2-3; d_call: NA; v_call: TRBV25-1; clone_size: NA; cdr3_aa: CASSELAAASTDTQYF; cdr3_nt: TGTGCCAGCAGTGAATTAGCAGCCGCTAGCACAGATACGCAGTATTTT
j_call: TRBJ2-6; d_call: NA; v_call: TRBV5-1; clone_size: NA; cdr3_aa: CASSLGPGANVLTF; cdr3_nt: TGCGCCAGCAGCTTAGGACCTGGGGCCAACGTCCTGACTTTC
j_call: TRBJ2-3; d_call: NA; v_call: TRBV20-1; clone_size: NA; cdr3_aa: CSARQVPTQYF; cdr3_nt: TGCAGTGCTCGGCAGGTCCCTACGCAGTATTTT
j_call: TRBJ1-5; d_call: NA; v_call: TRBV28; clone_size: NA; cdr3_aa: CASSLSGFHSNQPQHF; cdr3_nt: TGTGCCAGCAGTTTGTCCGGGTTCCATAGCAATCAGCCCCAGCATTTT
j_call: TRBJ2-7; d_call: NA; v_call: TRBV28; clone_size: NA; cdr3_aa: CASRPGGRYEQYF; cdr3_nt: TGTGCCAGCCGCCCGGGGGGCCGCTACGAGCAGTACTTC